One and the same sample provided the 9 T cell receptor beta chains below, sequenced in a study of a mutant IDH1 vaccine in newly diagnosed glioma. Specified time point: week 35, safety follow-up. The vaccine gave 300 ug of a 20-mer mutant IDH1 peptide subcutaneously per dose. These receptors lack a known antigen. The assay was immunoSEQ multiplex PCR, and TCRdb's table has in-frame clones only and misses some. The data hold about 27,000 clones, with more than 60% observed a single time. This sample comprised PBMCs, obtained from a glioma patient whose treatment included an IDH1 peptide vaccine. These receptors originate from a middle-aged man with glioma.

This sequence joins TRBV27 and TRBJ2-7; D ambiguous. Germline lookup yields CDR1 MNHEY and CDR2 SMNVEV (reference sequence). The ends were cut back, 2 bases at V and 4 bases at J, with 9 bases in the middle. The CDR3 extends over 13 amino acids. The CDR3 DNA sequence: TGTGCCAGCAGTTTAAGTCAACGGTACGAGCAGTACTTC. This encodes CASSLSQRYEQYF.

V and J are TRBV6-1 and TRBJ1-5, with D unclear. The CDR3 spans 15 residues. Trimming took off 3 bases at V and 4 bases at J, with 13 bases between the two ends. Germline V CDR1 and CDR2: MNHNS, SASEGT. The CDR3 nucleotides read TGTGCCAGCAGTGAGGTAGCGGAAGTGAATCAGCCCCAGCATTTT. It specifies CASSEVAEVNQPQHF.

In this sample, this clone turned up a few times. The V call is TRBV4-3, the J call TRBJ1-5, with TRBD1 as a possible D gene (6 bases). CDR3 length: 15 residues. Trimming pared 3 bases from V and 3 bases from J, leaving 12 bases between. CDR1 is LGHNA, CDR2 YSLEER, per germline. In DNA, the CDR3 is TGCGCCAGCAGCCAGACGTGGGGGCCCAATCAGCCCCAGCATTTT. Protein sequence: CASSQTWGPNQPQHF.

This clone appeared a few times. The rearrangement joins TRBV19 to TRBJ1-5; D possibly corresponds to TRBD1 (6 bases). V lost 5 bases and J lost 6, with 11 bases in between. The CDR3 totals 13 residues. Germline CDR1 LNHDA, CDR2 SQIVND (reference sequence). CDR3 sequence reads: CASSVQGPQPQHF. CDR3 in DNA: TGTGCCAGTAGTGTACAGGGTCCTCAGCCCCAGCATTTT.

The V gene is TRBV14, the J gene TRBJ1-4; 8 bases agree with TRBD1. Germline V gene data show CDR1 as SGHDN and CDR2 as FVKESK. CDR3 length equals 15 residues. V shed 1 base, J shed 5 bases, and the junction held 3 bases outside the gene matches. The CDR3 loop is CASSQATGGNEKLFF. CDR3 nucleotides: TGTGCCAGCAGCCAAGCTACAGGGGGGAATGAAAAACTGTTTTTT.

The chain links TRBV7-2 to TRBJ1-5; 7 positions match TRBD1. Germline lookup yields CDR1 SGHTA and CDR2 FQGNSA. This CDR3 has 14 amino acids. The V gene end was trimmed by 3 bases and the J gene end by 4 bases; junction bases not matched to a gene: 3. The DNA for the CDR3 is TGTGCCAGCAGCTTTAGGGGGCAAAATCAGCCCCAGCATTTT. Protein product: CASSFRGQNQPQHF.

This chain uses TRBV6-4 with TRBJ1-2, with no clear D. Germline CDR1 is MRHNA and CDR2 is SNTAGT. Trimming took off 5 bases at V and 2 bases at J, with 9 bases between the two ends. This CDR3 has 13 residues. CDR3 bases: TGTGCCAGCAGTTCAGATGGGAACTATGGCTACACCTTC. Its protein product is CASSSDGNYGYTF.

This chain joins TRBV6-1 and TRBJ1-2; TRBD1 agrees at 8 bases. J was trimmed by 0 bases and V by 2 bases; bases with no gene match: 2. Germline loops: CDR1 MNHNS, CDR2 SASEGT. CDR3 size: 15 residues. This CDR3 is CASSEWTGSNYGYTF. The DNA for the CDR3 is TGTGCCAGCAGTGAATGGACAGGGTCTAACTATGGCTACACCTTC.

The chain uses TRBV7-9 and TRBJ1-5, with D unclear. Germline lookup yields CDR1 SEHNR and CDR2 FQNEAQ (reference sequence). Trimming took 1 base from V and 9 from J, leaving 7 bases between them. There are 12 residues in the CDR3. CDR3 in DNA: TGTGCCAGCAGCTTAGGGTCCCGGCCCCAGCATTTT. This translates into CASSLGSRPQHF.